The clone carrying this T cell receptor beta chain was counted ten times or more. Assay: immunoSEQ multiplex PCR; the TCRdb copy retains only in-frame clones and omits some. The table lists 280,000 or so clones, approximately 85% of them singletons. The cohort comprised adults aged 18 to 89 years residing in approximately 25 US areas. V gave up 2 bases and J gave up 3 bases, with 6 bases separating them. In germline, CDR1 is MNHEY, CDR2 SVGEGT. The CDR3 length is 13 residues. This sample was included in a study of blood T cell repertoires in COVID-19. This chain links TRBV6-2 or TRBV6-3 with TRBJ2-3; D gene unclear. The sequenced sample consisted of PBMCs or T cells enriched from blood (not recorded which). The TCR originated in a man aged 25-45 years who had recovered from COVID-19. CDR3 region: CASSYKTTDTQYF. CDR3 DNA: TGTGCCAGCAGTTACAAGACAACAGATACGCAGTATTTT.